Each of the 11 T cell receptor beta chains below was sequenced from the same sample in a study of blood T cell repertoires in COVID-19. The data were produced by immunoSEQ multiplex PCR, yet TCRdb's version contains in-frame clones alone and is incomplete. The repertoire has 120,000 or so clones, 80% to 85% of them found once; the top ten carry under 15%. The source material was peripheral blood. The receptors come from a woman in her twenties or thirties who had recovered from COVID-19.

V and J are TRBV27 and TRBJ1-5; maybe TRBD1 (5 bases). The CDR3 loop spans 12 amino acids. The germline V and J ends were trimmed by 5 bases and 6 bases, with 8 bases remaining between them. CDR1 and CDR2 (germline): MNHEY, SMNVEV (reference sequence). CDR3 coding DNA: TGTGCCAGCAGTCAGGGTCTTCAGCCCCAGCATTTT. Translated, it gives CASSQGLQPQHF.

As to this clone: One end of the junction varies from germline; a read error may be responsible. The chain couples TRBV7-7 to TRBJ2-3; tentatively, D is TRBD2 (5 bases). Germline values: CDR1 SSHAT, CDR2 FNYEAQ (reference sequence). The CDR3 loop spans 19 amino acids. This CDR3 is CASSLLRDLADHSTDTQYF. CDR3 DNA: TGTGCTAGCAGCTTGCTACGGGATCTAGCTGATCATAGCACAGATACGCAGTATTTT. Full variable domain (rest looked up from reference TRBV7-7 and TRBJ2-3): GAGVSQSPRYKVTKRGQDVTLRCDPISSHATLYWYQQALGQGPEFLTYFNYEAQPDKSGLPSDRFSAERPEGSISTLTIQRTEQRDSAMYRCASSLLRDLADHSTDTQYFGPGTRLTVL.

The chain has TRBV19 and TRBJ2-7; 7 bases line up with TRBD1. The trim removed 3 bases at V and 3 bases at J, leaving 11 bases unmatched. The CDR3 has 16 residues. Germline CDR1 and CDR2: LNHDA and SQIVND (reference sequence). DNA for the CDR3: TGTGCCAGTAGTATTAAGGGGGCACTGGGTATCTACGAGCAGTACTTC. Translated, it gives CASSIKGALGIYEQYF.

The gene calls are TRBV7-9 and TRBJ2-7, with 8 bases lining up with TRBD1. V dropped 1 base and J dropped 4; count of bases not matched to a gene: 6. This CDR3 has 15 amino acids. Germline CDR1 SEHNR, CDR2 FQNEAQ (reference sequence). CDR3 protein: CASSLDTGGFYEQYF. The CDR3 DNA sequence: TGTGCCAGCAGCTTAGACACAGGGGGTTTTTACGAGCAGTACTTC.

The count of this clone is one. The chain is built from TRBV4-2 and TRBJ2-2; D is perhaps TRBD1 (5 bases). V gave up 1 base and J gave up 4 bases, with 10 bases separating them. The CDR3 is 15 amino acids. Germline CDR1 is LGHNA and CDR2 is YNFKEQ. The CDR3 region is CASSQVKGFTGELFF. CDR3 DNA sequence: TGTGCCAGCAGCCAAGTGAAGGGGTTCACCGGGGAGCTGTTTTTT.

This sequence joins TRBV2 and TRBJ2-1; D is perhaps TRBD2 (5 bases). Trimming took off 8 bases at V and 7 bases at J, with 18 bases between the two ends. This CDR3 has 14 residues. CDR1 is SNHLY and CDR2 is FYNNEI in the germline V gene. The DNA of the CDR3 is TGTGCCAGCTGGGGAGCTAGCCTTGGGAATGAGCAGTTCTTC. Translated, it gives CASWGASLGNEQFF. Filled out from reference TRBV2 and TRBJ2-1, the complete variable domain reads EPEVTQTPSHQVTQMGQEVILRCVPISNHLYFYWYRQILGQKVEFLVSFYNNEISEKSEIFDDQFSVERPDGSNFTLKIRSTKLEDSAMYFCASWGASLGNEQFFGPGTRLTVL.

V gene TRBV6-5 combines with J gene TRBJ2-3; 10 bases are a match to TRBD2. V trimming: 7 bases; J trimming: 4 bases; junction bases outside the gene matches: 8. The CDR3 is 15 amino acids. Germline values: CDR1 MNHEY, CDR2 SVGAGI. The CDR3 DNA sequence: TGTGCCAGCATATCAAGACTAGCGGGTCCAGATACGCAGTATTTT. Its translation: CASISRLAGPDTQYF.

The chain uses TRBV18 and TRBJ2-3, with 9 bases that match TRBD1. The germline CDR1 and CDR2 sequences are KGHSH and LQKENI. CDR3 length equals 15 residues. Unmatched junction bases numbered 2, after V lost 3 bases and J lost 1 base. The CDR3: CASSPRTGGTDTQYF. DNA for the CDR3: TGTGCCAGCTCACCCCGGACAGGGGGCACAGATACGCAGTATTTT.

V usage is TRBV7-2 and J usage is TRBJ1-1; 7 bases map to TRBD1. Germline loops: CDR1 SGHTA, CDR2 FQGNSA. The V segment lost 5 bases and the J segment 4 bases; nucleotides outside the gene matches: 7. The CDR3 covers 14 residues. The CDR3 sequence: CASSRQGTVTEAFF. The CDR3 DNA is TGTGCCAGCAGCAGACAGGGTACGGTCACTGAAGCTTTCTTT. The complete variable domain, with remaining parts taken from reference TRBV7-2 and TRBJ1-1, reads GAGVSQSPSNKVTEKGKDVELRCDPISGHTALYWYRQSLGQGLEFLIYFQGNSAPDKSGLPSDRFSAERTGGSVSTLTIQRTQQEDSAVYLCASSRQGTVTEAFFGQGTRLTVV.

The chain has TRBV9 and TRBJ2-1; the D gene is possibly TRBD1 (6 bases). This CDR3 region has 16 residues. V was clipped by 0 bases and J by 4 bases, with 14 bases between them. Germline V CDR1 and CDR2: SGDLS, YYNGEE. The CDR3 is CASSVDVTGVYNEQFF. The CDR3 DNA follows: TGTGCCAGCAGCGTAGATGTGACAGGAGTTTACAATGAGCAGTTCTTC.

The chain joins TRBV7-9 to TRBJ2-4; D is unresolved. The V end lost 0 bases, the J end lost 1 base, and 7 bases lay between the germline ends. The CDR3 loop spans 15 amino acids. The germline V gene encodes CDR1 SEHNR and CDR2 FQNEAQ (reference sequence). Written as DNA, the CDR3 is TGTGCCAGCAGCTTAGCCAACGGGGCCAAAAACATTCAGTACTTC. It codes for CASSLANGAKNIQYF.